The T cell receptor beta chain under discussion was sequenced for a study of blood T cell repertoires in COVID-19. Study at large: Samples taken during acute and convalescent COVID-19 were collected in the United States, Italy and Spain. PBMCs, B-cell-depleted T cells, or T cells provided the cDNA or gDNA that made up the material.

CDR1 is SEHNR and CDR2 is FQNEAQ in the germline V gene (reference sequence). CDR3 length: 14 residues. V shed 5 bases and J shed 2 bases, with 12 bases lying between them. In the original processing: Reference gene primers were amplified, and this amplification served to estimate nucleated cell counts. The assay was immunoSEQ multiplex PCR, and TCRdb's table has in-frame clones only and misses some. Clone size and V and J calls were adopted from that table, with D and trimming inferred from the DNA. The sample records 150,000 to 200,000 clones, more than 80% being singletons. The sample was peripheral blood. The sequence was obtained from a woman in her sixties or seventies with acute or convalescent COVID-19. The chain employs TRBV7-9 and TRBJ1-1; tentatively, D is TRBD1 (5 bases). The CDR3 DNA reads TGTGCCAGCAGCGCAGTCGGGGGAAACACTGAAGCTTTCTTT. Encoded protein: CASSAVGGNTEAFF.